The clone carrying this T cell receptor (beta chain) has at least ten counts. Its antigen is unknown. The source of the sample is a study of CD8 T cells in ankylosing spondylitis. Whole-study results and caveats: According to the report, clones linked to the disease were significantly enriched in matched synovial fluid samples taken from ankylosing spondylitis patients.

CDR3 length: 14 residues. Trimming took 6 bases from V and 0 from J, leaving 11 bases between them. The germline CDR1 and CDR2 sequences are SQVTM and ANQGSEA. Using its own MiXCR run on the 5' RACE reads, TCRdb lists one record per CDR3 protein. The repertoire holds roughly 120,000 distinct CDR3 sequences, with approximately 15% as singletons. This TCR was recovered from a female donor with ankylosing spondylitis or in good health (not recorded which). The chain combines TRBV29-1 with TRBJ1-4; the D is unclear. Sequencing input: blood, either unsorted or a sorted T cell fraction (not recorded which). This CDR3 reads CSVMDGTTNEKLFF. The CDR3 nucleotides are TGCAGCGTGATGGACGGTACAACTAATGAAAAACTGTTTTTT.